This TCR beta chain was sequenced in a study of cytomegalovirus exposure and HLA in healthy donors. Generated by immunoSEQ multiplex PCR, the TCRdb table keeps only in-frame clones and is missing some. Found here are some 170,000 clones, around nine tenths of them singletons; the top ten hold approximately 2.5%. About this clone itself: What it binds is unknown.

Study-level results: According to a subsequent analysis, TCR clusters from the first cohort were inclined to appear together in the 120 or so validation repertoires.

Germline V CDR1 and CDR2: SGHDT, YYEEEE. The V gene lost 4 bases and the J gene lost 4 bases, with 10 bases spanning the gap. This CDR3 has 13 residues. J is TRBJ2-3 and V is TRBV5-6; tentative D call: TRBD1 (6 bases). Sample: PBMCs. This sequence originates from a man aged 18 to 30 in good health and CMV-seropositive. CDR3 coding DNA: TGTGCCAGCAGCGAGAGGGGGTCAGATACGCAGTATTTT. Protein product: CASSERGSDTQYF.